These 17 T cell receptor beta chains came from one sample sequenced in a study of blood T cell repertoires in COVID-19. TCRdb's table, derived via immunoSEQ multiplex PCR, lists solely in-frame clones and lacks some. The profile shows almost 300,000 clones, roughly 89% of them singletons. Input material: peripheral blood. The receptor source for this set is a woman aged 30 to 39 with COVID-19, enrolled during active disease.

The chain couples TRBV6-4 to TRBJ2-7; 10 bases match TRBD2. This CDR3 contains 15 residues. Per germline, CDR1 MRHNA and CDR2 SNTAGT. Trimming took 4 bases from V and 7 from J; bases not matched to a gene: 10. The CDR3 is CASSAWGLAGAEQYF. Here the CDR3 DNA reads TGTGCCAGCAGTGCGTGGGGCCTAGCGGGGGCTGAGCAGTACTTC.

This chain joins TRBV3-1 (or the pseudogene TRBV3-2) and TRBJ1-2; D gene unclear. Germline CDR1 LGHDT, CDR2 YNNKEL (reference sequence). The CDR3 runs 13 residues. Trimming took off 1 base at V and 4 bases at J, with 7 bases between the two ends. The CDR3 region has the DNA TGTGCCAGCAGCCAAGGAACAGCCTATGGCTACACCTTC. This codes for CASSQGTAYGYTF.

This clone was counted a single time. The chain links TRBV27 to TRBJ1-2; D possibly corresponds to TRBD1 (6 bases). The CDR3 is 17 amino acids. Germline-derived CDR1 and CDR2 are MNHEY and SMNVEV (reference sequence). V was cut by 0 bases and J by 4 bases, with 18 bases left in between. CDR3 sequence: CASSLSPRGGNLYGYTF. The CDR3 nucleotides are TGTGCCAGCAGTTTATCGCCCAGGGGAGGGAATCTCTATGGCTACACCTTC.

The J gene is TRBJ1-6, the V gene TRBV7-8; D gene unclear. Germline assignment: CDR1 SGHVS and CDR2 FQNEAQ. This CDR3 contains 14 residues. The V end was cut by 5 bases, the J end by 6 bases, with 11 bases between. CDR3 protein: CASSPPLVNSPLHF. CDR3 nucleotides: TGTGCCAGCAGCCCTCCTTTAGTTAATTCACCCCTCCACTTT. The full variable domain, in which reference TRBV7-8 and TRBJ1-6 provide the parts outside the CDR3, is GAGVSQSPRYKVAKRGQDVALRCDPISGHVSLFWYQQALGQGPEFLTYFQNEAQLDKSGLPSDRFFAERPEGSVSTLKIQRTQQEDSAVYLCASSPPLVNSPLHFGNGTRLTVT.

The chain is built from TRBV29-1 and TRBJ1-1; tentatively, D is TRBD1 (6 bases). Per the germline V gene, CDR1 is SQVTM and CDR2 is ANQGSEA. V shed 4 bases and J shed 2 bases, with 11 bases lying between them. The CDR3 spans 13 residues. In DNA form, the CDR3 reads TGCAGCGTTGGGAACAGGGTTAACACTGAAGCTTTCTTT. Amino acids: CSVGNRVNTEAFF.

The chain joins TRBV10-3 to TRBJ2-7; 10 bases are shared with TRBD2. The ends lost 2 bases at V and 3 bases at J; junction bases unmatched: 13. Germline V CDR1 and CDR2: ENHRY, SYGVKD. The CDR3 contains 18 residues. In nucleotides, the CDR3 is TGTGCCATCAGTGAGGAGGAAACTAGCGGGGCGAAGGTCTACGAGCAGTACTTC. This codes for CAISEEETSGAKVYEQYF.

This clone was seen only a few times. The chain links TRBV10-1 to TRBJ2-7; 9 positions agree with TRBD1. CDR1 is WNHNN, CDR2 SYGVQD, per germline (reference sequence). The CDR3 is made up of 12 amino acids. The CDR3 loop reads CVPDRGGDEQYF. CDR3 DNA: TGCGTCCCGGACAGGGGAGGGGACGAGCAGTACTTC.

The chain employs TRBV13 and TRBJ2-2, with D perhaps TRBD1 (6 bases). Trimming removed 5 bases from V and 4 bases from J, with 14 bases in between. The germline CDR1 and CDR2 sequences are PRHDT and FYEKMQ (reference sequence). The CDR3 is 15 residues long. The CDR3 nucleotides read TGTGCCAGCAGCCCCCCGGACAGCAGCACCGGGGAGCTGTTTTTT. This codes for CASSPPDSSTGELFF.

This sequence joins TRBV16 and TRBJ1-4; TRBD1 aligns across 7 bases. Germline V lookup: CDR1 KGHSY, CDR2 FQNENV. Unmatched junction bases numbered 6, after V lost 4 bases and J lost 4 bases. This CDR3 contains 15 residues. As DNA, the CDR3 is TGTGCCAGCAGCCCCCGACAGGGTGTTAATGAAAAACTGTTTTTT. This gives the protein CASSPRQGVNEKLFF.

The chain combines TRBV5-4 with TRBJ1-2; unclear D gene. V shed 5 bases and J shed 4 bases, with 12 bases lying between them. Looked up from germline, CDR1 is SGHNT and CDR2 is YYREEE (reference sequence). The length of the CDR3 is 13 residues. The CDR3 DNA follows: TGTGCCAGCAGTCCCAACTCGGTCTATGGCTACACCTTC. It yields the protein CASSPNSVYGYTF.

This clone showed up just once. The rearrangement links TRBV18 to TRBJ2-7; D not certain. The CDR3 is made up of 11 amino acids. The V end was cut by 3 bases, the J end by 4 bases, with 4 bases between. The germline V gene encodes CDR1 KGHSH and CDR2 LQKENI. CDR3 loop: CASSPKYEQYF. CDR3 nucleotides: TGTGCCAGCTCACCCAAATACGAGCAGTACTTC.

The CDR3 nucleotides read TGTGCCAGCAGTTTTCCCGGGGCGGGGGAGACCCAGTACTTC. Its translation is CASSFPGAGETQYF. V gene TRBV28 combines with J gene TRBJ2-5; D is possibly TRBD2 (6 bases). This CDR3 has 14 residues. Germline CDR1 MDHEN, CDR2 SYDVKM. The V and J ends lost 3 bases and 5 bases respectively, with 13 bases between them.

The chain recombines TRBV7-4 with TRBJ2-5, with D possibly TRBD2 on 5 matching bases. From germline, CDR1 is SGHVT and CDR2 SQSDAQ. V lost 7 bases and J 5 bases, leaving 20 bases between the germline ends. This CDR3 has 15 residues. The CDR3 sequence: CASTEGTPKRETQYF. The CDR3 region has the DNA TGTGCCAGCACCGAGGGAACACCAAAGAGGGAGACCCAGTACTTC.

This rearrangement joins TRBV3-1 (or the pseudogene TRBV3-2) to TRBJ2-7; 9 positions agree with TRBD1. The CDR3 extends over 15 amino acids. The germline gives CDR1 LGHDT, CDR2 YNNKEL (reference sequence). Trimming took 1 base from V and 5 from J; bases not matched to a gene: 6. CDR3 nucleotide sequence: TGTGCCAGCAGCCAAGGAACAGGGGGCTGGGACGAGCAGTACTTC. It codes for CASSQGTGGWDEQYF.

J is TRBJ2-7 and V is TRBV5-4, with D unclear. Germline V gene lookup returns CDR1 SGHNT and CDR2 YYREEE (reference sequence). The CDR3 totals 12 residues. V lost 4 bases and J lost 4, with 9 bases in between. CDR3 region: CASSLRSYEQYF. CDR3 coding DNA: TGTGCCAGCAGCCTTAGAAGTTACGAGCAGTACTTC.

The rearrangement links TRBV6-6 to TRBJ2-2; 8 positions match TRBD1. J gave up 4 bases and V 5 bases, and 9 bases lay outside the gene matches. The CDR3 totals 16 residues. Germline assignment: CDR1 MNHNY and CDR2 SVGAGI (reference sequence). In DNA form, the CDR3 reads TGTGCCAGCAGTCACACCCCAGGGGGCGGCACCGGGGAGCTGTTTTTT. This gives the protein CASSHTPGGGTGELFF.

The count of this clone is one. CDR3 protein: CASSEYFTGQDGNTIYF. CDR3 bases: TGTGCCAGCAGTGAATATTTTACGGGACAGGATGGAAACACCATATATTTT. The chain has TRBV25-1 and TRBJ1-3; 8 bases align to TRBD1. V was clipped by 0 bases and J by 3 bases; unmatched bases: 7. CDR3 length: 17 residues. Germline lookup yields CDR1 MGHDK and CDR2 SYGVNS.